This note documents a single T cell receptor (beta chain) sequence. This sample is drawn from a study of identical twins. TCRdb analysed the 5' RACE reads with MiXCR anew, one entry per CDR3 protein. Of 1.5 million to 2 million distinct CDR3 sequences in the sample, about 31% were seen once. Sample: cord blood. This TCR was sampled from a newborn girl in good health.

Here the CDR3 DNA reads TGCGCCAGCAGCTTGGATGAGGGGCGCTACGAGCAGTACTTC. It codes for CASSLDEGRYEQYF. The chain carries TRBV5-1 and TRBJ2-7; D could derive from TRBD1 or TRBD2 (5 bases each). The CDR3 contains 14 residues. CDR1 is SGHRS, CDR2 YFSETQ, per germline. With 0 bases removed from V and 3 bases from J, the gap between germline ends came to 10 bases.